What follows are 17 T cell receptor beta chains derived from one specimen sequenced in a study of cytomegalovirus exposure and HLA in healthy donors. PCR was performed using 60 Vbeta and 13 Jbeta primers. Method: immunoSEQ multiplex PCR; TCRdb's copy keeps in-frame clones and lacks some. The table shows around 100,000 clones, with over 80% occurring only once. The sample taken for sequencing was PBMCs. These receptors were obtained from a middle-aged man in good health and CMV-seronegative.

CDR3 region: CASSLLPGTYTEAFF. CDR3 sequence (DNA): TGCGCCAGCAGCTTGTTGCCAGGAACGTACACTGAAGCTTTCTTT. The V call is TRBV5-1, the J call TRBJ1-1; D uncertain. This CDR3 contains 15 residues. Germline lookup yields CDR1 SGHRS and CDR2 YFSETQ. The V and J ends lost 1 base and 3 bases respectively, with 13 bases between them.

For the CDR3, the DNA is TGTGCCAGCAGTTACCAGCGTTCACCAGAGACCCAGTACTTC. Translating gives CASSYQRSPETQYF. V is TRBV6-5 and J is TRBJ2-5; no clear D. V was trimmed by 2 bases and J by 4 bases, leaving 11 bases between them. Germline values: CDR1 MNHEY, CDR2 SVGAGI. The CDR3 is 14 residues long.

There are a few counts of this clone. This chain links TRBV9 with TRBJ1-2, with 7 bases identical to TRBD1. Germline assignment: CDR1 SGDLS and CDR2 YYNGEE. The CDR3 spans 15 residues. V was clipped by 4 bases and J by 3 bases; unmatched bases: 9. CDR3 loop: CASSPSGQDYYGYTF. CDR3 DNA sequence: TGTGCCAGCAGCCCCTCTGGACAGGACTACTATGGCTACACCTTC.

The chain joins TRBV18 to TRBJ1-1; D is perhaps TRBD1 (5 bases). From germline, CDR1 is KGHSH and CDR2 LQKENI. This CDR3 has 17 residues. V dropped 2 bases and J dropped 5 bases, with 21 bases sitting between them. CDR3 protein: CASSPEQADQGWTEAFF. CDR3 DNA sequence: TGTGCCAGCTCACCAGAACAGGCAGATCAAGGTTGGACTGAAGCTTTCTTT. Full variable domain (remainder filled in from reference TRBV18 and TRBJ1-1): NAGVMQNPRHLVRRRGQEARLRCSPMKGHSHVYWYRQLPEEGLKFMVYLQKENIIDESGMPKERFSAEFPKEGPSILRIQQVVRGDSAAYFCASSPEQADQGWTEAFFGQGTRLTVV.

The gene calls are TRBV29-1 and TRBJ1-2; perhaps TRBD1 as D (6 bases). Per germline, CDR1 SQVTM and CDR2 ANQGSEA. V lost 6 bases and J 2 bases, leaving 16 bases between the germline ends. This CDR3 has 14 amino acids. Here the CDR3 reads CSVLQGRGNYGYTF. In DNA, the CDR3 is TGCAGCGTGCTACAGGGAAGGGGGAACTATGGCTACACCTTC.

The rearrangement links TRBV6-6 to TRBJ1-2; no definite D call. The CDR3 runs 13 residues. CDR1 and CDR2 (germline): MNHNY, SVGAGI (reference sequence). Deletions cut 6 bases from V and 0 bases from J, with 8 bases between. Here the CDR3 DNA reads TGTGCCAGCAGCCCAGACACTAACTATGGCTACACCTTC. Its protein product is CASSPDTNYGYTF.

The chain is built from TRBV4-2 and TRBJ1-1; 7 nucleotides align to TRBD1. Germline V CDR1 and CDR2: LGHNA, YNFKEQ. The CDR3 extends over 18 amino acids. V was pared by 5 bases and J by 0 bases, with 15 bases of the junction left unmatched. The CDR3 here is CASSKAISGQTLNTEAFF. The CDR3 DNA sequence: TGTGCCAGCAGCAAAGCCATATCGGGACAGACTTTGAACACTGAAGCTTTCTTT.

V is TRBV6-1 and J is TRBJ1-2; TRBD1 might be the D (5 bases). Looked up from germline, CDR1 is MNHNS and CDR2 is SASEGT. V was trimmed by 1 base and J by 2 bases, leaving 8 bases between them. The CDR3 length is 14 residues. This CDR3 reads CASSEGGRNYGYTF. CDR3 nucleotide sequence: TGTGCCAGCAGTGAAGGGGGCCGGAACTATGGCTACACCTTC.

The CDR3 reads CASSPPGSSGGNNEQFF. The CDR3 DNA reads TGTGCCAGCTCACCACCGGGGTCTAGCGGGGGTAACAATGAGCAGTTCTTC. The rearrangement uses TRBV18 and TRBJ2-1, with 10 bases lining up with TRBD2. CDR1 is KGHSH and CDR2 is LQKENI in the germline V gene. Trimming at V came to 0 bases and at J to 5 bases, leaving 7 bases not matched to a gene. The CDR3 contains 17 residues.

The CDR3 here is CASRQGGTGANVLTF. CDR3 coding DNA: TGTGCCAGCAGACAGGGGGGAACTGGGGCCAACGTCCTGACTTTC. The gene calls are TRBV6-1 and TRBJ2-6; 8 nucleotides match TRBD1. This CDR3 is 15 amino acids long. The junction had 3 bases not matched to a gene; V was cut back by 6 bases and J by 2 bases. CDR1 is MNHNS and CDR2 is SASEGT in the germline V gene.

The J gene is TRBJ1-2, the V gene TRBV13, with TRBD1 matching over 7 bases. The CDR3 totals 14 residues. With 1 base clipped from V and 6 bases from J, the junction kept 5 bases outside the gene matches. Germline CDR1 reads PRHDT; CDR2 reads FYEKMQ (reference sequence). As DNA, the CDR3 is TGTGCCAGCAGCTTAGTCGGACAGGCCGATGGCTACACCTTC. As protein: CASSLVGQADGYTF.

In DNA form, the CDR3 reads TGTGCCAGCAAGATTACAGGGGAATATGGCTACACCTTC. Its translation: CASKITGEYGYTF. The chain combines TRBV2 with TRBJ1-2, with 7 nucleotides matching TRBD1. Germline assignment: CDR1 SNHLY and CDR2 FYNNEI. V lost 7 bases to trimming and J lost 5 bases; unmatched junction nucleotides: 7. This CDR3 has 13 residues.

The CDR3 DNA reads as TGTGCCAGCTCACTGAGGACAGGACCCTACGAGCAGTACTTC. Translating it yields CASSLRTGPYEQYF. The chain couples TRBV18 to TRBJ2-7, with 7 bases that match TRBD1. This CDR3 spans 14 amino acids. Germline CDR1 is KGHSH and CDR2 is LQKENI. The V segment lost 4 bases and the J segment 2 bases; nucleotides outside the gene matches: 5.

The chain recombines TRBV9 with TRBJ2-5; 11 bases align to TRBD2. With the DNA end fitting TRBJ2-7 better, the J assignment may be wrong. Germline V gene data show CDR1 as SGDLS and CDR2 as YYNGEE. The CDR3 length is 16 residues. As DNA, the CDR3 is TGTGCCAGCAGCGTAGCTAGCGGGGGGTCCTCCTACGAGCAGTACTTC. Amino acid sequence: CASSVASGGSSYEQYF.

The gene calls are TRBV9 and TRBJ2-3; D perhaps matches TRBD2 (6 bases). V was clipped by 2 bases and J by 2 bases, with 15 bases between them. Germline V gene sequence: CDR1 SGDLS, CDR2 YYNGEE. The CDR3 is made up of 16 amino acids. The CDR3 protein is CASSVRSRGNTDTQYF. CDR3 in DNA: TGTGCCAGCAGCGTCCGCTCTCGGGGGAACACAGATACGCAGTATTTT.

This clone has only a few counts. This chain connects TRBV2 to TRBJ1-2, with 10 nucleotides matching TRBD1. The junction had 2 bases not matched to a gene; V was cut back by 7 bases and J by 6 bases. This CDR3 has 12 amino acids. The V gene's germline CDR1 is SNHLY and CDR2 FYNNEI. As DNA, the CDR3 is TGTGCCAGCACGACAGGGGGCGATGGCTACACCTTC. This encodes CASTTGGDGYTF.

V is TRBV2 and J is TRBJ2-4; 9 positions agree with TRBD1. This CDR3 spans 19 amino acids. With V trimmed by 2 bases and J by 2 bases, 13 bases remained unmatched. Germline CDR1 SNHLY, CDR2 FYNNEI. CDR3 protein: CASSEFLGNRGRSKNIQYF. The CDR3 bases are TGTGCCAGCAGTGAATTCCTCGGTAACAGGGGGCGATCCAAAAACATTCAGTACTTC.